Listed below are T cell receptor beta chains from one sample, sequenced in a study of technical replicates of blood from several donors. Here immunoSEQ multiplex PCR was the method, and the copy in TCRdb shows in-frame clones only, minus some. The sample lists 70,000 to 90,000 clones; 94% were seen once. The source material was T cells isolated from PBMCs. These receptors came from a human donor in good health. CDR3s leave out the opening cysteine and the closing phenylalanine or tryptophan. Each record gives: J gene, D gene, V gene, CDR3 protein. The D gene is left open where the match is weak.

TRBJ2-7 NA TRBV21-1 AVNYEQY
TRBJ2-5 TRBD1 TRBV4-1 ASSFGTVRGIIETQY
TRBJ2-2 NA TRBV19 ASRAQGGTGELF
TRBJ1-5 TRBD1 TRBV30 AWSKQGEVQPQH
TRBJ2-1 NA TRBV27 ASRLKAVAPYNEQF
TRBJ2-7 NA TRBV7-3 ASSLSGQQQY
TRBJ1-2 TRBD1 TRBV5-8 ASRPGTTTGHFYGYT
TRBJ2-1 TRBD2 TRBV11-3 ASSLLAGSYNEQF
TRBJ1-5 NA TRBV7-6 ASSSNPTGRQPQH
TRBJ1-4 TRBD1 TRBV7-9 ASSFRGAQKLF
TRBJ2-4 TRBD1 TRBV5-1 ASSLDGQGPNIQY
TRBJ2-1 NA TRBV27 ASSGSYNEQF
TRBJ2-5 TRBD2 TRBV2 ASRVAGGQETQY
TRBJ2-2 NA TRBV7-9 ASSLGVLNTGELF
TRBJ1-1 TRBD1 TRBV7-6 ASSTPFQGGDWANTEAF
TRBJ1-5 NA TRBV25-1 ASSQGKNQPQH
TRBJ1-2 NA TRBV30 AWSGGHTYGYT
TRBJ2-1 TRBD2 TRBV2 ASSERVAGGRREQF
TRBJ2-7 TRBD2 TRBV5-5 ASSLLAGLASEQY
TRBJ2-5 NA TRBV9 ASSASGQPQETQY
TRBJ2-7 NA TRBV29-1 SVDDGGRSYEQY
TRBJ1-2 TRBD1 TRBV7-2 ASSLEGARGYT
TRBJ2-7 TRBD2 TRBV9 ASSVGPGVGTIYYEQY
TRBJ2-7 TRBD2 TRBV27 ASAGTSGRAYEQY
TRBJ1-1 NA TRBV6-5 ASSHGINTEAF
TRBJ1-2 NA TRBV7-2 ASSSGAPISYGYT
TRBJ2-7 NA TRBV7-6 ASSTLEAYEQY
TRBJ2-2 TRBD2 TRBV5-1 ASSVYLAGGPGELF
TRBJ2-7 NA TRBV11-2 ASSFPGYEQY
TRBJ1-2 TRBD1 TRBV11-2 ASRQGGDYGYT
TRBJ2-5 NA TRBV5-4 ASSLGDKKY
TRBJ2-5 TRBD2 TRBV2 ASSGLAGGPRETQY
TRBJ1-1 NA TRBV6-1 ASTSWRGNTEAF
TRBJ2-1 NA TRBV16 ASSLDRSYNEQF
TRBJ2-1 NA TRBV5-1 ASSLDLYNEQF
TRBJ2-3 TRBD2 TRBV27 ASSPSGLAQY
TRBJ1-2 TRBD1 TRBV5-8 ASSPLDRAGYT
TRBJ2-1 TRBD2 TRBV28 ASRSWTSGSNEQF
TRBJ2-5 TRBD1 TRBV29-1 SVKRTGVLETQY
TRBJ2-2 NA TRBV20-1 SAREGGELF
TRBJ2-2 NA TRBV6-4 ASSDSGANTGELF
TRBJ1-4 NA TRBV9 ASSTGTLNGKLF
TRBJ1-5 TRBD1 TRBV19 ASSRDREGDQPQH
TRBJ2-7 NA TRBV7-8 ASSPGIGLYEQY
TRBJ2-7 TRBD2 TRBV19 ASSTGASGSYEQY
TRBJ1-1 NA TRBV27 ASSPYGGNTEAF
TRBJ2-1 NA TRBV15 ATRGAGSYNEQF
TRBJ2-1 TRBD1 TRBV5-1 ASSLGSGGYHNEQF
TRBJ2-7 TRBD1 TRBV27 ASGRGREQY
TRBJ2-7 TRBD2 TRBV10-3 AITASGSYEQY
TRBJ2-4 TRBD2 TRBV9 ASSAPEREAKNIQY
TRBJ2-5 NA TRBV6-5 ASSYMRGETQY
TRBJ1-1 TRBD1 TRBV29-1 SVATGADTEAF
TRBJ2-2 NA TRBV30 AWSGTPNTGELF
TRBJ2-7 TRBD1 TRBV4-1 ASSQGDRGQSEQY
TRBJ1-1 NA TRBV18 ASSQGGSNTEAF
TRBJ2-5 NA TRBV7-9 ASSLESPGDGETQY
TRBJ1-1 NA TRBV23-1 ASPYYTEAF
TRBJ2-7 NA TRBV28 ASSEGGRDAYEQY
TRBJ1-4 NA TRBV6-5 ASRTDSEKLF